This T cell receptor (beta chain) was recorded in a study of T cells after yellow fever vaccination. Looking at the study overall: Preparation used SMART-Seq v4 Ultra Low Input for the low-cell-number fractions.

TCRdb re-analysed the 5' RACE reads in MiXCR, keeping a single row per CDR3 protein. The table has hundreds of thousands of distinct CDR3 sequences, about 13% seen once. From germline, CDR1 is SGHTA and CDR2 FQGNSA. The CDR3 extends over 16 amino acids. Trimming stripped 1 base from V and 2 bases from J, with 13 bases between. The genes are TRBV7-2 and TRBJ2-3; D is perhaps TRBD1 (6 bases). Sequences were derived from PBMCs, sampled on the day of the yellow fever booster vaccination. The TCR was taken from a man aged 30 to 45 who received the YFV17D yellow fever vaccine. This CDR3 reads CASSLGVDRSTDTQYF. DNA of the CDR3: TGTGCCAGCAGCTTAGGGGTCGACAGGTCCACAGATACGCAGTATTTT.